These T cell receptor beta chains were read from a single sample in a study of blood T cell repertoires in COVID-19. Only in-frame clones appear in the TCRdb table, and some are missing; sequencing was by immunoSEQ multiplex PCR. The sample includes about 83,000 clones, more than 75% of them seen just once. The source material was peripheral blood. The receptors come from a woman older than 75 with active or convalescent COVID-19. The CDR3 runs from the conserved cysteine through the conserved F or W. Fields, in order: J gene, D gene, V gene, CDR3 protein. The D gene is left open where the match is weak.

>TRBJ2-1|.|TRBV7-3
CASSQSPQREQFF
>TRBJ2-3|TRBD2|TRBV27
CASSLALAADTQYF
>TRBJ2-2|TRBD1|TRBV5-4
CASSPRTGAYTGELFF
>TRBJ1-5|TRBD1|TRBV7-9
CASSGGQGFRPQHF
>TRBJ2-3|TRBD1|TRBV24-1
CATSDLTGSTDTQYF
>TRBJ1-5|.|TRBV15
CATSREIRTLPGVNQPQHF
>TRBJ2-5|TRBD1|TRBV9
CASSSPPAGQGSGWPKETQYF
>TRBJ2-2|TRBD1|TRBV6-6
CASSPGQGLSTGELFF
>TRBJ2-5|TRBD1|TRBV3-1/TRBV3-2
CASSRPGQGARQETQYF
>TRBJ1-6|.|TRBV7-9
CASSLTSGNSPLHF
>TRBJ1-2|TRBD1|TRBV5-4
CASSSQGVDGYTF
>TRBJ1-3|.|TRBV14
CASSQDPQGGIYSGNTIYF
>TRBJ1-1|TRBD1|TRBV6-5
CASRGDRRNTEAFF
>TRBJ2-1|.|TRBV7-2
CASSPQVYEQFF
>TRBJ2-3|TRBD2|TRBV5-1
CASSELAGRTDTQYF
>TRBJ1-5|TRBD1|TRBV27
CASSYGQGYNQPQHF
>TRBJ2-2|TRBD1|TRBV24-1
CATSDNRQGYTGELFF
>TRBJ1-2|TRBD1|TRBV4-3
CASSQDLTGKGQGGYGYTF
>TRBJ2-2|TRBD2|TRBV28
CASSPGLAGGTGELFF
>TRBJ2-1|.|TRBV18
CASSPVRGAPVF
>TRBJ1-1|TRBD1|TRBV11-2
CASNPVQGVAFF
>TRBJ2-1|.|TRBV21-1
CASSKGDPSGGDEKSSYNEQFF
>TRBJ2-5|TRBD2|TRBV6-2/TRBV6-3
CASSFGVGGGFETQYF
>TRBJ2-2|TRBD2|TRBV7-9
CASSLALAGVTGELFF
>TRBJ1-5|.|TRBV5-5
CASSLAPGRAGQPQHF
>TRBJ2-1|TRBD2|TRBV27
CASSPRERGSSYNEQFF
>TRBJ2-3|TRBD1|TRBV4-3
CASSQDPGQGGDTQYF
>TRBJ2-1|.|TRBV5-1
CASSLALGVGAYNEQFF
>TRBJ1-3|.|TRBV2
CASIEQGLSGNTIYF
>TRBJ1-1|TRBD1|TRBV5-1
CASSRYVDRDTEAFF
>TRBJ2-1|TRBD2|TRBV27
CASTSLAGGNNEQFF
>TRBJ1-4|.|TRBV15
CATTPRGEKLFF
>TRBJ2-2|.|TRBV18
CASSSLAPSTGELFF
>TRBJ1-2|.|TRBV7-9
CASSFWASYGYTF
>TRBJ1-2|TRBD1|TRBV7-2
CASSIDRVPLGYTF
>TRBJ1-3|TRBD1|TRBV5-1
CASSPTGARAGNTIYF
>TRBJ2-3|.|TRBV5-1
CASSLGQNTDTQYF
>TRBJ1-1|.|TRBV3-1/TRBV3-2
CASSLSLSNTEAFF
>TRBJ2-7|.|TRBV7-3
CASSLSPGDEQYF
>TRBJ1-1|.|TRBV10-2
CASSESTVNTEAFF
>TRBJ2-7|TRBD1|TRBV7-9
CASSVDRGEQYF
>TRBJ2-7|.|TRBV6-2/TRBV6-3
CASSYVGVLEQYF
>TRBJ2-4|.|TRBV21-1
CASSKSTGVQYF
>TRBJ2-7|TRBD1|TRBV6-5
CASSPGTGVYYEQYF
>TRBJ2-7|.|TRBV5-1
CASRQVKGYDDEQYF
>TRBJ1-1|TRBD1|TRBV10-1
CASSTGTGGTEAFF
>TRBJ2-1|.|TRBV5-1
CASSLDPRNEQFF
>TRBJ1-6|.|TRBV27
CASSFSAVSSYNSPLHF
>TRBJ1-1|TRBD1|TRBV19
CASSIAYWGQGRTEAFF
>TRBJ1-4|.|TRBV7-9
CASSPDRANEKLFF
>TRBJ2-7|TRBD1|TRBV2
CASSPGQPNYEQYF
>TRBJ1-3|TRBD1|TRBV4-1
CASSPPGGGNTIYF
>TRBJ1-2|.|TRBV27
CASSLAGSSYGYTF
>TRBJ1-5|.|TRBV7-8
CASSLDSHQPQHF